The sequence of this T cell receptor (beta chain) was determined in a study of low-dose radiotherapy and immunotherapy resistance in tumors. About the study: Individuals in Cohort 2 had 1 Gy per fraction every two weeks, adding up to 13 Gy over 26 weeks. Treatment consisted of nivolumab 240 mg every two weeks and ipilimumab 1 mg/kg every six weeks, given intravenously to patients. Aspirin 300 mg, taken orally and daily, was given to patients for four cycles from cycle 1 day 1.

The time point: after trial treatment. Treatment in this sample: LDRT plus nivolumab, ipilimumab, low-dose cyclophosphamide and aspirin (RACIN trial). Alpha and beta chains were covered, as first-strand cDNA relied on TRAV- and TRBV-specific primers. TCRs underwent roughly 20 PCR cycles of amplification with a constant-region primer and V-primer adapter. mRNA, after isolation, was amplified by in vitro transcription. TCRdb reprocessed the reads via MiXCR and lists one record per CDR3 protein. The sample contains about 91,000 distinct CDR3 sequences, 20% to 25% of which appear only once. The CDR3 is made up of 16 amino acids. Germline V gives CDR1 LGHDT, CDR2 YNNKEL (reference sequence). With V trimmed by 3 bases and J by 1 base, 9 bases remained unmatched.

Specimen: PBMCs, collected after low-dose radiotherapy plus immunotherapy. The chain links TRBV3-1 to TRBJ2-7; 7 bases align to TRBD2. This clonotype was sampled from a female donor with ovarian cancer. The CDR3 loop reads CASSHQRAGWSYEQYF. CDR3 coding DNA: TGTGCCAGCAGCCACCAGCGAGCGGGGTGGTCCTACGAGCAGTACTTC.